The next 24 T cell receptor beta chains were all read from a single sample in a study of shared clonotypes between healthy human individuals. Assay used: immunoSEQ multiplex PCR; TCRdb lists only in-frame clones, some missing. The sample carries 650,000 to 800,000 clones, over 60% recorded once. Material for sequencing was memory CD4+ T cells sorted from blood. This sample's subset: CD45RA-negative fraction. The receptors derive from a woman in her thirties in good health.

The chain uses TRBV7-9 and TRBJ1-4, with a weak D call TRBD1 (5 bases). This CDR3 region has 14 residues. V gave up 5 bases and J gave up 2 bases, with 9 bases separating them. From germline, CDR1 is SEHNR and CDR2 FQNEAQ (reference sequence). In nucleotides, the CDR3 is TGTGCCAGCAGCCCAGGGAAGACTAATGAAAAACTGTTTTTT. Translation gives CASSPGKTNEKLFF.

The V call is TRBV5-6, the J call TRBJ1-3; TRBD1 matches 7 bases. Germline V CDR1 and CDR2: SGHDT, YYEEEE. The V gene end was trimmed by 5 bases and the J gene end by 3 bases; junction bases not matched to a gene: 8. This CDR3 region has 15 residues. Here the CDR3 DNA reads TGTGCCAGCAGGCGACAGGGAGAGTTTGGAAACACCATATATTTT. Residues: CASRRQGEFGNTIYF.

This chain connects TRBV5-1 to TRBJ1-1, with D hard to call. V was shortened by 5 bases and J by 1 base, with 12 bases between the two germline ends. Germline lookup yields CDR1 SGHRS and CDR2 YFSETQ. The CDR3 sequence is 14 residues long. CDR3 sequence: CASRAGWSNTEAFF. For the CDR3, the DNA is TGCGCCAGCAGGGCGGGGTGGTCGAACACTGAAGCTTTCTTT. The full variable domain, its missing parts supplied by reference TRBV5-1 and TRBJ1-1, is KAGVTQTPRYLIKTRGQQVTLSCSPISGHRSVSWYQQTPGQGLQFLFEYFSETQRNKGNFPGRFSGRQFSNSRSEMNVSTLELGDSALYLCASRAGWSNTEAFFGQGTRLTVV.

The chain couples TRBV4-2 to TRBJ1-2; no firm D call. Between the trimmed V and J ends, which lost 1 base and 0 bases, there was a span of 9 bases. Germline assignment: CDR1 LGHNA and CDR2 YNFKEQ. This CDR3 is built from 15 residues. In nucleotides, the CDR3 is TGTGCCAGCAGCCAAGCGCCCCAAGCTAACTATGGCTACACCTTC. Translating it yields CASSQAPQANYGYTF.

This clone showed up just a few times. This chain links TRBV30 with TRBJ2-7; D might be TRBD1 (6 bases). V lost 1 base and J 7 bases, leaving 8 bases between the germline ends. The germline gives CDR1 GTSNPN, CDR2 SVGIG (reference sequence). There are 11 residues in the CDR3. DNA for the CDR3: TGTGCCTGGAGTGCTACAGGGGAGCAGTACTTC. It encodes CAWSATGEQYF. The entire variable domain, with the rest obtained from reference TRBV30 and TRBJ2-7, is as follows: SQTIHQWPATLVQPVGSPLSLECTVEGTSNPNLYWYRQAAGRGLQLLFYSVGIGQISSEVPQNLSASRPQDRQFILSSKKLLLSDSGFYLCAWSATGEQYFGPGTRLTVT.

The rearrangement uses TRBV5-4 and TRBJ2-1, with 11 bases identical to TRBD2. V lost 3 bases, J lost 3 bases, and 5 bases stayed unmatched. CDR3 length: 16 residues. Looked up from germline, CDR1 is SGHNT and CDR2 is YYREEE (reference sequence). The CDR3 loop is CASSSKTSGIYNEQFF. The CDR3 nucleotides read TGTGCCAGCAGCTCCAAGACTAGCGGGATCTACAATGAGCAGTTCTTC.

This chain uses TRBV5-1 with TRBJ2-5, with TRBD2 matching 7 bases. The CDR3 sequence is 16 residues long. The germline CDR1 and CDR2 sequences are SGHRS and YFSETQ. The V gene end was trimmed by 0 bases and the J gene end by 5 bases; junction bases not matched to a gene: 10. CDR3 in DNA: TGCGCCAGCAGCTTGGCCGGGCCAAGGGGAGGGGAGACCCAGTACTTC. It encodes CASSLAGPRGGETQYF.

The chain has TRBV4-2 and TRBJ2-3, with 9 bases that match TRBD2. V dropped 5 bases and J dropped 2; count of bases not matched to a gene: 8. The CDR3 length is 16 residues. Germline V gene lookup returns CDR1 LGHNA and CDR2 YNFKEQ. The DNA for the CDR3 is TGTGCCAGCAGCTTGGCCCTAGCGGGAAACACAGATACGCAGTATTTT. Residues: CASSLALAGNTDTQYF.

The V and J genes are TRBV6-1 and TRBJ1-1; D uncertain. V lost 6 bases to trimming and J lost 5 bases, with 16 bases between them. The CDR3 runs to 14 residues. Germline V lookup: CDR1 MNHNS, CDR2 SASEGT. The CDR3 reads CASRKGEKATEAFF. In DNA form, the CDR3 reads TGTGCCAGCAGGAAGGGTGAAAAGGCAACTGAAGCTTTCTTT.

This clone turned up a few times. The same CDR3 also results from other DNA sequences found in this sample. J is TRBJ1-2 and V is TRBV6-5, with a tentative D call TRBD1 (6 bases). The ends were cut back, 8 bases at V and 2 bases at J, with 6 bases in the middle. The CDR3 has 11 amino acids. Germline values: CDR1 MNHEY, CDR2 SVGAGI. For the CDR3, the DNA is TGTGCCAGCGGACAGAACTATGGCTACACCTTC. Translating it yields CASGQNYGYTF.

This clone was observed once. This sequence joins TRBV6-1 and TRBJ2-7; TRBD2 agrees at 7 bases. Germline V gives CDR1 MNHNS, CDR2 SASEGT. The V gene end was trimmed by 7 bases and the J gene end by 4 bases; junction bases not matched to a gene: 4. This CDR3 comprises 12 residues. In DNA form, the CDR3 reads TGTGCCAGCACGTGGGGGGGGTACGAGCAGTACTTC. Translation: CASTWGGYEQYF.

The V and J genes are TRBV27 and TRBJ2-7, with 9 positions matching TRBD1. This CDR3 is 14 amino acids long. Germline V CDR1 and CDR2: MNHEY, SMNVEV (reference sequence). V lost 6 bases, J lost 3 bases, and 6 bases stayed unmatched. CDR3 coding DNA: TGTGCCAGCAGCCACCAGACAGGGGGCTACGAGCAGTACTTC. It translates to CASSHQTGGYEQYF.

This chain connects TRBV18 to TRBJ2-2, with D perhaps TRBD2 (5 bases). The CDR3 totals 15 residues. Germline-derived CDR1 and CDR2 are KGHSH and LQKENI. The germline V and J ends were trimmed by 0 bases and 4 bases, with 9 bases remaining between them. The CDR3 protein is CASSPPGVATGELFF. The CDR3 DNA sequence: TGTGCCAGCTCACCACCGGGAGTGGCCACCGGGGAGCTGTTTTTT.

This clone was found many times. The chain carries TRBV7-3 and TRBJ2-1; 8 bases map to TRBD2. V gave up 2 bases and J gave up 8 bases; unmatched junction bases: 11. This CDR3 contains 16 residues. The germline V gene encodes CDR1 SGHTA and CDR2 FQGTGA. The CDR3 DNA reads as TGTGCCAGCAGCTTATACACCAGCGGGAGTTTGGATGAGCAGTTCTTC. Encoded protein: CASSLYTSGSLDEQFF.

The chain employs TRBV2 and TRBJ1-1; no firm D call. The CDR3 is made up of 15 amino acids. Trimming removed 5 bases from V and 3 bases from J, with 16 bases in between. The germline V gene encodes CDR1 SNHLY and CDR2 FYNNEI. The CDR3 DNA reads TGTGCCAGCAGTCTAAACTGGGAGGGAGACACTGAAGCTTTCTTT. This sequence encodes CASSLNWEGDTEAFF.

This CDR3 reads CASSIRGPGANVLTF. DNA for the CDR3: TGTGCCAGTAGTATAAGGGGGCCTGGGGCCAACGTCCTGACTTTC. The chain combines TRBV19 with TRBJ2-6; 7 positions agree with TRBD1. The CDR3 loop spans 15 amino acids. Germline V gives CDR1 LNHDA, CDR2 SQIVND (reference sequence). Losses at the gene ends were 2 bases for V and 2 bases for J; bases not matched to a gene: 0.

The genes are TRBV5-1 and TRBJ2-7; the match to TRBD1 covers 7 bases. The V gene end was trimmed by 4 bases and the J gene end by 5 bases; junction bases not matched to a gene: 9. CDR3 length: 14 amino acids. CDR1 is SGHRS and CDR2 is YFSETQ in the germline V gene. DNA of the CDR3: TGCGCCAGCAGCCGACTGGACAGGCTCGACGAGCAGTACTTC. Amino acids: CASSRLDRLDEQYF.

V usage is TRBV7-2 and J usage is TRBJ1-1, with D unclear. Germline V gene lookup returns CDR1 SGHTA and CDR2 FQGNSA. The ends were cut back, 1 base at V and 8 bases at J, with 11 bases in the middle. The CDR3 sequence is 13 residues long. Written as DNA, the CDR3 is TGTGCCAGCAGCTTAGTATCCGGCGAGGAAGCTTTCTTT. Its translation: CASSLVSGEEAFF.

This clone was detected many times. DNA for the CDR3: TGTGCCAGCAGCTTAATGCAGGGAGCTAACTATGGCTACACCTTC. Amino acids: CASSLMQGANYGYTF. The J gene is TRBJ1-2, the V gene TRBV7-1, with D perhaps TRBD1 (5 bases). TRBV7-1 has ORF status, its function being uncertain. There are 15 residues in the CDR3. Trimming stripped 4 bases from V and 0 bases from J, with 12 bases between.

The CDR3 DNA sequence: TGTGCCAGTAGTCCTAAGCGGGAGGGCTCCTACGAGCAGTACTTC. Its translation is CASSPKREGSYEQYF. The gene calls are TRBV19 and TRBJ2-7, with 10 bases that match TRBD2. V was clipped by 5 bases and J by 0 bases; unmatched bases: 4. The CDR3 has 15 residues. Looked up from germline, CDR1 is LNHDA and CDR2 is SQIVND (reference sequence).

The chain combines TRBV27 with TRBJ1-4; TRBD1 matches 8 bases. V shed 5 bases and J 8 bases; nucleotides not matched to a gene: 13. Germline CDR1 and CDR2: MNHEY and SMNVEV (reference sequence). This CDR3 is built from 16 residues. This CDR3 is CASSPSRGTGREKLFF. As DNA, the CDR3 is TGTGCCAGCAGTCCATCCCGGGGGACAGGCAGAGAAAAACTGTTTTTT.

The genes are TRBV19 and TRBJ2-7; possibly TRBD1 for D (5 bases). V lost 3 bases to trimming and J lost 4 bases, with 19 bases between them. The CDR3 runs to 16 residues. From germline, CDR1 is LNHDA and CDR2 SQIVND (reference sequence). The CDR3 DNA reads TGTGCCAGTAGTATCCAGGACAAGCCCTACCTTTACGAGCAGTACTTC. Protein: CASSIQDKPYLYEQYF. Variable domain in full (rest from reference TRBV19 and TRBJ2-7): DGGITQSPKYLFRKEGQNVTLSCEQNLNHDAMYWYRQDPGQGLRLIYYSQIVNDFQKGDIAEGYSVSREKKESFPLTVTSAQKNPTAFYLCASSIQDKPYLYEQYFGPGTRLTVT.

This sequence joins TRBV7-6 and TRBJ1-1, with D possibly matching TRBD1 (6 bases). This CDR3 has 15 residues. V dropped 5 bases and J dropped 5 bases, with 18 bases sitting between them. Germline V gene data show CDR1 as SGHVS and CDR2 as FNYEAQ. Here the CDR3 reads CASSNPGRRGTEAFF. The DNA for the CDR3 is TGTGCCAGCAGCAACCCAGGGCGGAGGGGGACTGAAGCTTTCTTT.

This clone has a single count. The chain recombines TRBV28 with TRBJ1-1; 7 bases line up with TRBD1. V shed 6 bases, J shed 1 base, and the junction held 2 bases outside the gene matches. The CDR3 consists of 13 residues. Germline V gene lookup returns CDR1 MDHEN and CDR2 SYDVKM. Here the CDR3 reads CASRQGTNTEAFF. CDR3 nucleotides: TGTGCCAGCAGACAGGGGACGAACACTGAAGCTTTCTTT.